The 32 T cell receptor beta chains below come from one sample, sequenced in a study of CD8+ T cells in alopecia areata (dated by TCRdb to 2016 to 2019). Libraries were made using the immunoSEQ multiplex PCR assay. RNA was extracted from all samples and reverse transcribed into cDNA, which served as template for TCR sequencing. TCRdb limited this immuneACCESS table to in-frame rearrangements with V and J called. A share of clones is missing; checked studies link under half to unresolved V genes, and the rest is unexplained. The sample data list some 210,000 clones, and about three fifths of these were observed just once. Of the sample, roughly 0.47% falls within the top ten clones. Reading the label with the study, this specimen's time point is: baseline before oral tofacitinib. Source: CD4+ T cells sorted from blood, taken at week 0. All receptors derive from a human donor with alopecia areata.

The chain uses TRBV29-1 and TRBJ1-1; no clear D. With 4 bases removed from V and 0 bases from J, the gap between germline ends came to 12 bases. The CDR3 consists of 14 residues. From germline, CDR1 is SQVTM and CDR2 ANQGSEA. The CDR3 reads CSVVLPKLNTEAFF. CDR3 nucleotide sequence: TGCAGCGTTGTGTTGCCGAAACTGAACACTGAAGCTTTCTTT. The full variable domain, completed using reference TRBV29-1 and TRBJ1-1, is SAVISQKPSRDICQRGTSLTIQCQVDSQVTMMFWYRQQPGQSLTLIATANQGSEATYESGFVIDKFPISRPNLTFSTLTVSNMSPEDSSIYLCSVVLPKLNTEAFFGQGTRLTVV.

V is TRBV6-4 and J is TRBJ2-1; a weak D match, TRBD2 (6 bases). V dropped 6 bases and J dropped 2 bases, with 8 bases sitting between them. CDR1 is MRHNA and CDR2 is SNTAGT in the germline V gene. This CDR3 is 13 amino acids long. Here the CDR3 reads CASRGGAYNEQFF. The CDR3 DNA sequence: TGTGCCAGCAGAGGAGGGGCCTACAATGAGCAGTTCTTC.

The J gene is TRBJ2-7, the V gene TRBV11-2, with 15 bases that match TRBD2. Per the germline V gene, CDR1 is SGHAT and CDR2 is FQNNGV. This CDR3 spans 17 amino acids. V trimming: 5 bases; J trimming: 2 bases; junction bases outside the gene matches: 7. The chain's CDR3 is CASSPSGTSGRTYEQYF. Written as DNA, the CDR3 is TGTGCCAGCAGCCCCTCCGGGACTAGCGGGAGGACCTACGAGCAGTACTTC.

This clone occurred a few times. The rearrangement uses TRBV6-1 and TRBJ1-2, with 8 bases that match TRBD1. V lost 6 bases and J lost 11; bases outside the gene matches: 17. Germline V lookup: CDR1 MNHNS, CDR2 SASEGT. The CDR3 sequence is 15 residues long. CDR3 coding DNA: TGTGCCAGCAGAGACAGGACAGGGAATGAAGTGGGATACACCTTC. It is translated as CASRDRTGNEVGYTF.

The chain combines TRBV7-2 with TRBJ1-5; D is undetermined. V shed 1 base and J shed 1 base, with 11 bases lying between them. The CDR3 spans 16 residues. Germline lookup yields CDR1 SGHTA and CDR2 FQGNSA. The CDR3 DNA sequence: TGTGCCAGCAGCTTAGACCCGGGGTTGAGCAATCAGCCCCAGCATTTT. It specifies CASSLDPGLSNQPQHF.

The rearrangement links TRBV9 to TRBJ1-1; tentatively, D is TRBD1 (5 bases). The V end lost 0 bases, the J end lost 7 bases, and 13 bases lay between the germline ends. The germline CDR1 and CDR2 sequences are SGDLS and YYNGEE. The CDR3 sequence is 14 residues long. As DNA, the CDR3 is TGTGCCAGCAGCGTAGTATTGACAGAGAGTGAAGCTTTCTTT. The encoded protein is CASSVVLTESEAFF. Variable domain in full (rest from reference TRBV9 and TRBJ1-1): DSGVTQTPKHLITATGQRVTLRCSPRSGDLSVYWYQQSLDQGLQFLIQYYNGEERAKGNILERFSAQQFPDLHSELNLSSLELGDSALYFCASSVVLTESEAFFGQGTRLTVV.

The chain recombines TRBV27 with TRBJ2-6, with 7 bases matching TRBD1. The J segment lost 2 bases and the V segment lost 5 bases, leaving 15 bases of the junction unmatched. This CDR3 has 19 amino acids. The germline gives CDR1 MNHEY, CDR2 SMNVEV (reference sequence). DNA for the CDR3: TGTGCCAGCAGTCCCGAGACAGGGCGAGTGGGAGCTGGGGCCAACGTCCTGACTTTC. Its protein is CASSPETGRVGAGANVLTF. The full variable domain, in which reference TRBV27 and TRBJ2-6 provide the parts outside the CDR3, is EAQVTQNPRYLITVTGKKLTVTCSQNMNHEYMSWYRQDPGLGLRQIYYSMNVEVTDKGDVPEGYKVSRKEKRNFPLILESPSPNQTSLYFCASSPETGRVGAGANVLTFGAGSRLTVL.

The V call is TRBV5-1, the J call TRBJ1-2; D call uncertain. CDR1 SGHRS and CDR2 YFSETQ come from the germline V gene. CDR3 size: 12 residues. The V gene lost 2 bases and the J gene lost 4 bases, with 6 bases spanning the gap. The CDR3 sequence is CASSFSSYGYTF. CDR3 bases: TGCGCCAGCAGCTTTAGCAGCTATGGCTACACCTTC.

The chain uses TRBV27 and TRBJ2-4; 10 positions match TRBD1. J gave up 5 bases and V 8 bases, and 9 bases lay outside the gene matches. The CDR3 is 15 residues long. Germline CDR1 reads MNHEY; CDR2 reads SMNVEV (reference sequence). CDR3 sequence (DNA): TGTGCCAGCGCGGAACCGGGACAGGGGCAAAACATTCAGTACTTC. Translated, it gives CASAEPGQGQNIQYF.

This clone showed up just a few times. V gene TRBV29-1 combines with J gene TRBJ2-1; 7 nucleotides match TRBD1. The CDR3 totals 12 residues. Germline loops: CDR1 SQVTM, CDR2 ANQGSEA. With V trimmed by 6 bases and J by 7 bases, 6 bases remained unmatched. The CDR3 bases are TGCAGCGTAGTGACAGGGTGGAATGAGCAGTTCTTC. Amino acids: CSVVTGWNEQFF.

The V call is TRBV4-1, the J call TRBJ2-7; 8 positions agree with TRBD1. The CDR3 contains 16 residues. J was trimmed by 7 bases and V by 0 bases; bases with no gene match: 11. Germline values: CDR1 MGHRA, CDR2 YSYEKL. CDR3 coding DNA: TGCGCCAGCAGCCAAGAAGCTCAGGACAGGGTGAGGGAGCAGTACTTC. Its protein product is CASSQEAQDRVREQYF.

A few counts support this clone. The V call is TRBV19, the J call TRBJ2-2; D is unresolved. Germline CDR1 reads LNHDA; CDR2 reads SQIVND (reference sequence). This CDR3 contains 14 residues. The V gene lost 6 bases and the J gene lost 0 bases, with 8 bases spanning the gap. CDR3 amino acids: CASRTYTNTGELFF. The CDR3 nucleotides are TGTGCCAGTAGGACTTACACGAACACCGGGGAGCTGTTTTTT.

The chain has TRBV30 and TRBJ2-7; 11 nucleotides agree with TRBD2. Trimming took 1 base from V and 6 from J; bases not matched to a gene: 5. The CDR3 has 14 amino acids. The germline V gene encodes CDR1 GTSNPN and CDR2 SVGIG (reference sequence). The CDR3 DNA follows: TGTGCCTGGAGTGCGGGACTAGCGGTACCCGAGCAGTACTTC. Translated: CAWSAGLAVPEQYF.

The chain couples TRBV29-1 to TRBJ1-1; 9 bases are a match to TRBD1. CDR3 length equals 13 residues. Germline lookup yields CDR1 SQVTM and CDR2 ANQGSEA. The junction had 4 bases not matched to a gene; V was cut back by 5 bases and J by 3 bases. The CDR3 reads CSVIGQGHTEAFF. The CDR3 nucleotides are TGCAGCGTTATAGGACAGGGGCACACTGAAGCTTTCTTT.

This clone was counted once. The chain has TRBV29-1 and TRBJ1-1; tentatively, D is TRBD1 (5 bases). Trimming removed 6 bases from V and 2 bases from J, with 19 bases in between. There are 15 residues in the CDR3. The germline V gene encodes CDR1 SQVTM and CDR2 ANQGSEA. CDR3 in amino acids: CSVRWIGTPNTEAFF. CDR3 in DNA: TGCAGCGTCCGATGGATAGGGACGCCTAACACTGAAGCTTTCTTT.

The chain joins TRBV4-1 to TRBJ2-7; TRBD2 matches 12 bases. CDR3 size: 15 residues. Germline V gives CDR1 MGHRA, CDR2 YSYEKL. Germline trimming cut 4 bases from V and 5 bases from J; bases unmatched to any gene: 6. The CDR3 sequence is CASSRWTSGMDEQYF. CDR3 DNA sequence: TGCGCCAGCAGCCGGTGGACTAGCGGGATGGACGAGCAGTACTTC.

This chain joins TRBV7-9 and TRBJ1-2, with D possibly TRBD1 on 6 matching bases. V was pared by 5 bases and J by 5 bases, with 24 bases between. The CDR3 spans 17 residues. Per the germline V gene, CDR1 is SEHNR and CDR2 is FQNEAQ (reference sequence). CDR3 DNA sequence: TGTGCCAGCAGCCGATACGGCGGACAGCTTGACTCATATGGCTACACCTTC. This encodes CASSRYGGQLDSYGYTF.

The rearrangement uses TRBV11-2 and TRBJ1-4; D call uncertain. Trimming removed 4 bases from V and 8 bases from J, with 8 bases in between. The CDR3 loop spans 12 amino acids. Germline assignment: CDR1 SGHAT and CDR2 FQNNGV. The CDR3 sequence: CASSSQREKLFF. CDR3 nucleotides: TGTGCCAGCAGCTCCCAGCGCGAAAAACTGTTTTTT.

The gene calls are TRBV11-2 and TRBJ1-1; D is unclear. Trimming cost V 5 bases and J 0 bases, with 22 bases left between them. CDR3 size: 18 residues. Germline lookup yields CDR1 SGHAT and CDR2 FQNNGV. The CDR3 coding sequence is TGTGCCAGCAGCCGAAACCTCGCGGGGTCCAGAATGAACACTGAAGCTTTCTTT. It yields the protein CASSRNLAGSRMNTEAFF.

As regards this clone: The same CDR3 can be traced to other DNA sequences in this sample. The chain employs TRBV9 and TRBJ2-3; D is uncertain. The CDR3 extends over 14 amino acids. V lost 0 bases and J 1 base, leaving 6 bases between the germline ends. The germline V gene has CDR1 SGDLS and CDR2 YYNGEE. The CDR3: CASSVGLGTDTQYF. The CDR3 nucleotides read TGTGCCAGCAGCGTAGGCCTCGGCACAGATACGCAGTATTTT.

This clone was seen only a few times. The chain carries TRBV7-9 and TRBJ2-4; D tentatively fits TRBD1 or TRBD2 (7 bases each). V lost 4 bases, J lost 10 bases, and 23 bases lay in between. The CDR3 has 16 amino acids. CDR1 and CDR2 (germline): SEHNR, FQNEAQ (reference sequence). Here the CDR3 reads CASSSRGGTVDLIQYF. The CDR3 bases are TGTGCCAGCAGCTCCAGGGGGGGCACGGTTGATCTGATTCAGTACTTC.

This CDR3 is CASSYDRGLHYGYTF. The DNA of the CDR3 is TGTGCCAGCAGTTATGACAGGGGCCTTCACTATGGCTACACCTTC. This chain joins TRBV6-5 and TRBJ1-2; 8 bases match TRBD1. Germline CDR1 and CDR2: MNHEY and SVGAGI. V lost 3 bases to trimming and J lost 3 bases; unmatched junction nucleotides: 6. CDR3 length: 15 residues.

The J gene is TRBJ1-5, the V gene TRBV19, with TRBD1 as a possible D gene (5 bases). The germline V gene has CDR1 LNHDA and CDR2 SQIVND (reference sequence). V gave up 2 bases and J gave up 5 bases, with 13 bases separating them. The CDR3 contains 15 residues. CDR3 in DNA: TGTGCCAGTAGTATACTGGCAGGGAGGCATCAGCCCCAGCATTTT. This translates into CASSILAGRHQPQHF.

This clone came up a few times. This chain connects TRBV7-3 to TRBJ2-7; no reliable D call. Trimming took off 6 bases at V and 3 bases at J, with 18 bases between the two ends. Germline V gene sequence: CDR1 SGHTA, CDR2 FQGTGA. This CDR3 has 15 residues. This CDR3 is CASSSGHGRVYEQYF. CDR3 in DNA: TGTGCCAGCAGTTCCGGTCATGGAAGGGTCTACGAGCAGTACTTC. Full variable domain (missing parts from reference TRBV7-3 and TRBJ2-7): GAGVSQTPSNKVTEKGKYVELRCDPISGHTALYWYRQSLGQGPEFLIYFQGTGAADDSGLPNDRFFAVRPEGSVSTLKIQRTERGDSAVYLCASSSGHGRVYEQYFGPGTRLTVT.

This clone was counted a few times. This chain joins TRBV5-1 and TRBJ2-7; TRBD2 agrees at 12 bases. Germline V gene lookup returns CDR1 SGHRS and CDR2 YFSETQ. V gave up 0 bases and J gave up 7 bases; unmatched junction bases: 5. The CDR3 totals 15 residues. The CDR3 protein is CASSLGLAGAWEQYF. The CDR3 region has the DNA TGCGCCAGCAGCTTGGGACTAGCGGGGGCTTGGGAGCAGTACTTC.

In this sample, this clone turned up a few times. This chain links TRBV18 with TRBJ2-3, with a weak D call TRBD2 (6 bases). Trimming left V 2 bases short and J 4 bases short, with 13 bases between. CDR1 and CDR2 (germline): KGHSH, LQKENI. The CDR3 loop spans 15 amino acids. In nucleotides, the CDR3 is TGTGCCAGCTCACCAACGACGGGAGCGGCAGATACGCAGTATTTT. This translates into CASSPTTGAADTQYF.

Concerning this clone: The sample carries other DNA sequences with the same CDR3. The chain links TRBV19 to TRBJ2-5, with D maybe TRBD2 (5 bases). The V and J ends lost 3 bases and 2 bases respectively, with 13 bases between them. Germline V lookup: CDR1 LNHDA, CDR2 SQIVND (reference sequence). CDR3 size: 15 residues. In DNA, the CDR3 is TGTGCCAGTAGTATTCGAAGCGGAGCACAAGAGACCCAGTACTTC. It specifies CASSIRSGAQETQYF.

The chain recombines TRBV9 with TRBJ2-3; TRBD2 might be the D (6 bases). The length of the CDR3 is 14 residues. Trimming pared 0 bases from V and 2 bases from J, leaving 7 bases between. Per germline, CDR1 SGDLS and CDR2 YYNGEE. The DNA of the CDR3 is TGTGCCAGCAGCGTAGGGACTATCACAGATACGCAGTATTTT. Protein: CASSVGTITDTQYF.

In regard to this clone: No DNA is shown, since the ends of the CDR3 on it are uncertain; the CDR3 is the one TCRdb lists. The chain recombines TRBV30 with TRBJ1-2; TRBD1 is the table's D call and was not checked against the DNA. The germline V gene encodes CDR1 GTSNPN and CDR2 SVGIG (reference sequence). The CDR3 adds up to 13 amino acids, both ends counted. This CDR3 is CAWSVGTGAHNTF.

The gene calls are TRBV1 and TRBJ2-7; TRBD1 reflects the table's D call only, with no check against the DNA. TRBV1 is a known pseudogene. CDR3 length: 16 amino acids. CDR3 protein: CTSSQERDSSSYEQYF. CDR3 nucleotide sequence: TGCACCAGCAGCCAAGAACGGGACAGCAGCTCCTACGAGCAGTACTTC.

This clone is a singleton in its sample. The rearrangement links TRBV30 to TRBJ2-7, with D possibly being TRBD1 or TRBD2 (5 bases each). Germline V gives CDR1 GTSNPN, CDR2 SVGIG (reference sequence). The CDR3 length is 13 residues. V gave up 1 base and J gave up 2 bases, with 9 bases separating them. CDR3 DNA sequence: TGTGCCTGGAGTGGACTGGGGGCCTACGAGCAGTACTTC. The encoded protein is CAWSGLGAYEQYF.

About this clone itself: Other DNA sequences within the sample encode an identical CDR3. The V gene is TRBV25-1, the J gene TRBJ1-1; the match to TRBD1 covers 8 bases. The CDR3 covers 13 residues. J gave up 5 bases and V 5 bases, and 4 bases lay outside the gene matches. The germline V gene has CDR1 MGHDK and CDR2 SYGVNS. The CDR3 loop reads CASSPGGRTEAFF. CDR3 DNA: TGTGCCAGCAGTCCAGGGGGCCGGACTGAAGCTTTCTTT.